These 9 T cell receptor beta chains were all obtained from the same sample, sequenced in a study of shared clonotypes between healthy human individuals (dated by TCRdb to the early 2020s). Library prep was done by the immunoSEQ multiplex PCR assay. In its TCRdb copy, this immuneACCESS table keeps in-frame sequences only and misses some clones. Where compared with another copy, unresolved V genes explain less than half of these, and the others have no known cause. Across this sample there are millions of clones, with approximately 93% seen only once. The ten most abundant clones make up under 0.45% of the sample. The sequenced material came from naive CD4+ T cells from PBMCs. This specimen's cell subset or site label, interpreted: CD45RA+ positively selected. The receptors were gathered from a man aged 18 to 35 in good health. Some clones in this sample may be carry-over from other donors' samples.

The chain links TRBV6-1 to TRBJ1-5; 7 nucleotides line up with TRBD1. This CDR3 comprises 15 residues. The V segment lost 3 bases and the J segment 9 bases; nucleotides outside the gene matches: 11. The V gene's germline CDR1 is MNHNS and CDR2 SASEGT. The CDR3 loop reads CASSETGSSQLPQHF. CDR3 nucleotides: TGTGCCAGCAGTGAGACAGGGTCATCTCAATTGCCCCAGCATTTT.

The V and J genes are TRBV28 and TRBJ2-1; 12 bases align to TRBD2. After removal of 7 bases from V and 9 bases from J, the junction contained 16 bases not matched to a gene. The CDR3 covers 17 residues. CDR1 and CDR2 (germline): MDHEN, SYDVKM. The CDR3 reads CASNAGASGRGDAEQFF. In DNA, the CDR3 is TGTGCCAGCAACGCTGGGGCTAGCGGGAGGGGAGATGCTGAGCAGTTCTTC. Complete variable domain (other parts from reference TRBV28 and TRBJ2-1): DVKVTQSSRYLVKRTGEKVFLECVQDMDHENMFWYRQDPGLGLRLIYFSYDVKMKEKGDIPEGYSVSREKKERFSLILESASTNQTSMYLCASNAGASGRGDAEQFFGPGTRLTVL.

The chain links TRBV19 to TRBJ2-1; 9 nucleotides line up with TRBD2. V shed 5 bases and J 11 bases; nucleotides not matched to a gene: 19. Germline V gene data show CDR1 as LNHDA and CDR2 as SQIVND (reference sequence). The CDR3 length is 17 residues. The CDR3 DNA sequence: TGTGCCAGTAGTCCCTCATGGGAAGCGGGAGGCCTTTACAAGCAGTTCTTC. Its protein product is CASSPSWEAGGLYKQFF.

V gene TRBV28 combines with J gene TRBJ1-2; a possible D gene is TRBD1 (6 bases). Germline CDR1 MDHEN, CDR2 SYDVKM. The length of the CDR3 is 15 residues. V lost 3 bases and J 4 bases, leaving 15 bases between the germline ends. CDR3 in amino acids: CASSFGQPTFYGYTF. Here the CDR3 DNA reads TGTGCCAGCAGTTTCGGACAGCCTACATTCTATGGCTACACCTTC.

V usage is TRBV5-4 and J usage is TRBJ2-1; a possible D gene is TRBD2 (5 bases). Trimming stripped 0 bases from V and 4 bases from J, with 14 bases between. CDR3 length equals 16 residues. Germline-derived CDR1 and CDR2 are SGHNT and YYREEE (reference sequence). CDR3 in DNA: TGTGCCAGCAGCTTGGACTCCACTAGGGTATACAATGAGCAGTTCTTC. Translating gives CASSLDSTRVYNEQFF. Supplemented by reference TRBV5-4 and TRBJ2-1, the full variable domain reads ETGVTQSPTHLIKTRGQQVTLRCSSQSGHNTVSWYQQALGQGPQFIFQYYREEENGRGNFPPRFSGLQFPNYSSELNVNALELDDSALYLCASSLDSTRVYNEQFFGPGTRLTVL.

The rearrangement joins TRBV5-6 to TRBJ1-3; D is perhaps TRBD1 (5 bases). Germline loops: CDR1 SGHDT, CDR2 YYEEEE. The V gene lost 2 bases and the J gene lost 4 bases, with 7 bases spanning the gap. The CDR3 contains 13 residues. CDR3 nucleotide sequence: TGTGCCAGCAGCTTTAACAGGGGAAACACCATATATTTT. As protein: CASSFNRGNTIYF.

With regard to this clone: The sample carries other DNA sequences with the same CDR3. The chain employs TRBV5-1 and TRBJ2-7; D is unclear. Germline CDR1 is SGHRS and CDR2 is YFSETQ. The length of the CDR3 is 11 residues. The V end lost 2 bases, the J end lost 0 bases, and 0 bases lay between the germline ends. CDR3 nucleotide sequence: TGCGCCAGCAGCTTCTCCTACGAGCAGTACTTC. This codes for CASSFSYEQYF.

The V call is TRBV18, the J call TRBJ1-2, with 7 bases aligning to TRBD1. Looked up from germline, CDR1 is KGHSH and CDR2 is LQKENI. This CDR3 has 15 amino acids. Losses at the gene ends were 3 bases for V and 4 bases for J; bases not matched to a gene: 8. The CDR3 nucleotides read TGTGCCAGCTCACCGGACATGACAGGGCGCTATGGCTACACCTTC. Protein: CASSPDMTGRYGYTF. The whole variable domain, filled in from reference TRBV18 and TRBJ1-2, reads NAGVMQNPRHLVRRRGQEARLRCSPMKGHSHVYWYRQLPEEGLKFMVYLQKENIIDESGMPKERFSAEFPKEGPSILRIQQVVRGDSAAYFCASSPDMTGRYGYTFGSGTRLTVV.

This clone was detected once. This rearrangement joins TRBV6-1 to TRBJ2-3; 8 bases agree with TRBD1. V trimming: 4 bases; J trimming: 2 bases; junction bases outside the gene matches: 5. In germline, CDR1 is MNHNS, CDR2 SASEGT. The CDR3 length is 15 residues. Written as DNA, the CDR3 is TGTGCCAGCAGTGTAAACAGGGGGACCACAGATACGCAGTATTTT. Protein sequence: CASSVNRGTTDTQYF.